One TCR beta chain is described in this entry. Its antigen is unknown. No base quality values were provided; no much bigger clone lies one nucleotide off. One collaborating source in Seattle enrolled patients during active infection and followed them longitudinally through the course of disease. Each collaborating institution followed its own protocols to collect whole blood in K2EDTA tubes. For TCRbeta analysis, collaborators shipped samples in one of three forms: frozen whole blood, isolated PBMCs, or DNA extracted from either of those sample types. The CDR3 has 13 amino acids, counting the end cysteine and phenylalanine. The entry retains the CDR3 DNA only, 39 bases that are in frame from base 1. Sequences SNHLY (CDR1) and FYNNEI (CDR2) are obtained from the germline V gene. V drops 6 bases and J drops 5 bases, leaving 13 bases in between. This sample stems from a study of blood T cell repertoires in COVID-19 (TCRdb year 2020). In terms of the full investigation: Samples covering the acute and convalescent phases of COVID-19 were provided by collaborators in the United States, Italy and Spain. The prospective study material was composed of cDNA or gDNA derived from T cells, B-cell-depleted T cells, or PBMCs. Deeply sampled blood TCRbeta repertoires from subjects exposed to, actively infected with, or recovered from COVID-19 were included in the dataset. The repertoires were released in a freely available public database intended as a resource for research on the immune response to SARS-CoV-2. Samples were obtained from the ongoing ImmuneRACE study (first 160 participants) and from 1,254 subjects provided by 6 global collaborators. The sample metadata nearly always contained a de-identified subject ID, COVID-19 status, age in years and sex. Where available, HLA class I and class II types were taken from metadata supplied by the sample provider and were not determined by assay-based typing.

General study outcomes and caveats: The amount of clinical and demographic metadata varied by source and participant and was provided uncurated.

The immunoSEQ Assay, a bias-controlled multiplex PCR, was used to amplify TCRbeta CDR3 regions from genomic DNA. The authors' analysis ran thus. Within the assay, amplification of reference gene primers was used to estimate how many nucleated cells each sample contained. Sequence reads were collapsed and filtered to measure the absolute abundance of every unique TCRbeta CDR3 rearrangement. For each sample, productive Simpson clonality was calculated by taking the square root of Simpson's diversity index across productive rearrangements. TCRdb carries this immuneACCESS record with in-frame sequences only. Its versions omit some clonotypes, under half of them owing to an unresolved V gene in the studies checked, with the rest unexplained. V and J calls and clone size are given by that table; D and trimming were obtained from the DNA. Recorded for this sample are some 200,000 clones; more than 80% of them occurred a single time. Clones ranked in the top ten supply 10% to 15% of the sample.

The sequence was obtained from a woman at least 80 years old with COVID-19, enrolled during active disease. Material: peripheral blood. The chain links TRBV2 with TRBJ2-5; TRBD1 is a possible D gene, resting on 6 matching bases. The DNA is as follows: TGTGCCAGCAGCCCCTTGGGGGCTGAGACCCAGTACTTC. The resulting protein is CASSPLGAETQYF.